Each of the 28 T cell receptor beta chains below was sequenced from the same sample in a study of post-analysis software for immune sequencing data. Their cognate antigens are unknown. Unique molecular identifiers were present in the TCR beta cDNA libraries. Via MiXCR, TCRdb re-called the PCR reads, giving one row per CDR3 protein. Among more than 500,000 distinct CDR3 sequences listed, roughly 34% were seen once. Study-level points and caveats: In patients, about 5 TRBV segments were more frequent than in controls, with TRBV5-6, TRBV5-1 and TRBV20-1 among them.

The sample consisted of blood. Receptors were obtained from a girl aged 2-17 years with multiple sclerosis.

This clonotype was counted between two and nine times. The V gene is TRBV24-1, the J gene TRBJ2-7; TRBD1 agrees at 9 bases. CDR1 and CDR2 from the germline V gene are KGHDR and SFDVKD. V lost 3 bases to trimming and J lost 3 bases; unmatched junction nucleotides: 5. The CDR3 spans 15 residues. The CDR3, as DNA: TGTGCCACCAGTGATCCGACGACAGGGGGCTACGAGCAGTACTTC. Translated, it gives CATSDPTTGGYEQYF.

With respect to this clonotype: At one end the junction does not follow the germline gene, possibly because of a read error. The chain couples TRBV27 to TRBJ1-4, with a possible D match to TRBD1 (6 bases). The CDR3 runs 19 residues. The germline CDR1 and CDR2 sequences are MNHEY and SMNVEV (reference sequence). The CDR3 DNA reads as TGTGCCAGCAGTCCAACCAAGCTCGGATGGGGGGCACCTAATGAAAAACGGTTTTTT. The encoded protein is CASSPTKLGWGAPNEKRFF.

The chain carries TRBV20-1 and TRBJ2-3; 13 bases agree with TRBD2. Germline values: CDR1 DFQATT, CDR2 SNEGSKA (reference sequence). This CDR3 has 14 amino acids. J gave up 4 bases and V 3 bases, and 1 base lay outside the gene matches. Here the CDR3 reads CSASTSGGADTQYF. The DNA for the CDR3 is TGCAGTGCTAGTACTAGCGGGGGGGCAGATACGCAGTATTTT.

The rearrangement joins TRBV20-1 to TRBJ1-1, with D possibly being TRBD1 (5 bases). V was clipped by 0 bases and J by 5 bases, with 16 bases between them. The CDR3 is 15 residues long. Per germline, CDR1 DFQATT and CDR2 SNEGSKA (reference sequence). In nucleotides, the CDR3 is TGCAGTGCTAGAGATAATTCAGGGAGTGGAACTGAAGCTTTCTTT. Translating it yields CSARDNSGSGTEAFF.

Turning to this clonotype: Since a much larger clone is just one base distant, this may be a read error. CDR3 DNA sequence: TGTGCCAGCAGCCGCCCAGGGAGCACAGATACGCAGTATTTT. Its protein product is CASSRPGSTDTQYF. The chain carries TRBV12-3 or TRBV12-4 and TRBJ2-3; D might be TRBD1 (5 bases). The CDR3 contains 14 residues. Trimming removed 6 bases from V and 0 bases from J, with 10 bases in between.

The rearrangement links TRBV20-1 to TRBJ1-1; maybe TRBD1 (5 bases). The germline CDR1 and CDR2 sequences are DFQATT and SNEGSKA (reference sequence). V lost 1 base and J 4 bases, leaving 10 bases between the germline ends. The CDR3 has 13 residues. CDR3 region: CSARVQGRTEAFF. The CDR3 nucleotides are TGCAGTGCTAGAGTCCAGGGTCGCACTGAAGCTTTCTTT.

V is TRBV25-1 and J is TRBJ2-1, with 11 positions matching TRBD2. The germline V gene encodes CDR1 MGHDK and CDR2 SYGVNS. This CDR3 has 16 amino acids. J lost 9 bases, V lost 3 bases, and 10 bases had no gene match. The CDR3 here is CASSESGTSGSSEQFF. CDR3 coding DNA: TGTGCCAGCAGTGAGTCCGGGACTAGCGGATCATCTGAGCAGTTCTTC. Full variable domain (missing parts from reference TRBV25-1 and TRBJ2-1): EADIYQTPRYLVIGTGKKITLECSQTMGHDKMYWYQQDPGMELHLIHYSYGVNSTEKGDLSSESTVSRIRTEHFPLTLESARPSHTSQYLCASSESGTSGSSEQFFGPGTRLTVL.

The chain employs TRBV11-3 and TRBJ2-2; 8 nucleotides line up with TRBD1. Germline V CDR1 and CDR2: SGHNT, YENEEA. V trimming: 3 bases; J trimming: 1 base; junction bases outside the gene matches: 1. CDR3 length: 15 amino acids. CDR3 amino acids: CASSFGTGNTGELFF. The CDR3 DNA reads TGTGCCAGCAGCTTTGGGACAGGGAACACCGGGGAGCTGTTTTTT.

The J gene is TRBJ2-3, the V gene TRBV5-1; 7 nucleotides align to TRBD2. Germline trimming cut 0 bases from V and 0 bases from J; bases unmatched to any gene: 4. Germline CDR1 is SGHRS and CDR2 is YFSETQ. The CDR3 has 16 amino acids. The DNA for the CDR3 is TGCGCCAGCAGCTTGGGGGGGGGGAAAAGCACAGATACGCAGTATTTT. It is translated as CASSLGGGKSTDTQYF.

The genes are TRBV2 and TRBJ2-3; no clear D gene. The CDR3 contains 14 residues. V lost 3 bases to trimming and J lost 0 bases, with 7 bases between them. The germline CDR1 and CDR2 sequences are SNHLY and FYNNEI. CDR3 sequence reads: CASSEDPSTDTQYF. The DNA of the CDR3 is TGTGCCAGCAGTGAGGACCCTAGCACAGATACGCAGTATTTT.

This chain connects TRBV11-2 to TRBJ2-1; D call uncertain. CDR1 and CDR2 (germline): SGHAT, FQNNGV. CDR3 length equals 13 residues. Trimming took off 2 bases at V and 7 bases at J, with 9 bases between the two ends. The CDR3 DNA is TGTGCCAGCAGCTTACTGTATGGAAATGAGCAGTTCTTC. This encodes CASSLLYGNEQFF.

The genes are TRBV20-1 and TRBJ2-1; TRBD2 agrees at 12 bases. The CDR3 is 21 amino acids. Germline CDR1 is DFQATT and CDR2 is SNEGSKA (reference sequence). V was pared by 2 bases and J by 0 bases, with 17 bases of the junction left unmatched. The CDR3 loop reads CSARTGLGSSGGGSSYNEQFF. CDR3 bases: TGCAGTGCTAGAACAGGACTGGGTTCTAGCGGGGGGGGTAGCTCCTACAATGAGCAGTTCTTC.

This clonotype was counted only a few times. The J gene is TRBJ2-6, the V gene TRBV5-1; D might be TRBD1 or TRBD2, each matching 5 bases. The V and J ends lost 1 base and 0 bases respectively, with 11 bases between them. Germline loops: CDR1 SGHRS, CDR2 YFSETQ. The CDR3 runs to 17 residues. The CDR3 spells CASSLHQGDSGANVLTF. CDR3 DNA: TGCGCCAGCAGCTTGCATCAGGGAGACTCTGGGGCCAACGTCCTGACTTTC.

Note on this clonotype: The junction departs from germline at one end; a sequencing error may be responsible. The rearrangement links TRBV29-1 to TRBJ2-1, with TRBD1 matching 8 bases. In germline, CDR1 is SQVTM, CDR2 ANQGSEA. The CDR3 spans 16 residues. CDR3 in amino acids: CGVRSGGESSYNEQFF. As DNA, the CDR3 is TGCGGCGTTCGGTCAGGGGGCGAGTCGTCCTACAATGAGCAGTTCTTC.

The V call is TRBV11-2, the J call TRBJ1-4, with D uncertain. V was pared by 4 bases and J by 4 bases, with 19 bases between. Germline V lookup: CDR1 SGHAT, CDR2 FQNNGV. The CDR3 has 17 residues. The CDR3 region has the DNA TGTGCCAGCAGCTCAAAGTTCGGGCGTCACAATAATGAAAAACTGTTTTTT. Protein sequence: CASSSKFGRHNNEKLFF.

The chain has TRBV12-3 or TRBV12-4 and TRBJ1-5, with 7 bases aligning to TRBD1. V lost 5 bases, J lost 6 bases, and 4 bases stayed unmatched. The CDR3 length is 13 residues. CDR3 protein: CASSTGVRQPQHF. In DNA, the CDR3 is TGTGCCAGCAGTACAGGGGTACGTCAGCCCCAGCATTTT.

This chain uses TRBV5-1 with TRBJ1-5; no firm D call. CDR3 length equals 16 residues. Germline values: CDR1 SGHRS, CDR2 YFSETQ. V shed 0 bases and J shed 0 bases, with 10 bases lying between them. The CDR3 spells CASSLADKNSNQPQHF. For the CDR3, the DNA is TGCGCCAGCAGCTTGGCCGACAAGAATAGCAATCAGCCCCAGCATTTT. Full variable domain (outside the CDR3, taken from reference TRBV5-1 and TRBJ1-5): KAGVTQTPRYLIKTRGQQVTLSCSPISGHRSVSWYQQTPGQGLQFLFEYFSETQRNKGNFPGRFSGRQFSNSRSEMNVSTLELGDSALYLCASSLADKNSNQPQHFGDGTRLSIL.

The CDR3 DNA reads as TGCAGTGCTAGAGATGGAGGGGGGCTCTCCAATCAGCCCCAGCATTTT. Residues: CSARDGGGLSNQPQHF. The chain carries TRBV20-1 and TRBJ1-5; D might be TRBD1 (6 bases). This CDR3 has 16 residues. CDR1 is DFQATT, CDR2 SNEGSKA, per germline (reference sequence). Between the trimmed V and J ends, which lost 0 bases and 3 bases, there was a span of 15 bases.

This clonotype was counted between two and nine times. The chain has TRBV29-1 and TRBJ2-5; no reliable D call. Germline values: CDR1 SQVTM, CDR2 ANQGSEA. V lost 1 base and J lost 4, with 13 bases in between. There are 14 residues in the CDR3. The CDR3 nucleotides read TGCAGCGTTGAAGGGTGGGCCGCTGGAGAGACCCAGTACTTC. Its protein is CSVEGWAAGETQYF.

This clonotype was detected a few times. The chain has TRBV7-9 and TRBJ2-1; 7 positions match TRBD1. Trimming cost V 5 bases and J 0 bases; bases outside gene matches: 4. This CDR3 is 15 amino acids long. Per germline, CDR1 SEHNR and CDR2 FQNEAQ (reference sequence). The CDR3 loop is CASSRDRASYNEQFF. CDR3 nucleotides: TGTGCCAGCAGCCGTGACAGGGCCTCCTACAATGAGCAGTTCTTC.

This clonotype was detected a few times. This sequence joins TRBV5-1 and TRBJ1-2; TRBD1 is a possible D gene (5 bases). Germline CDR1 SGHRS, CDR2 YFSETQ. The CDR3 has 16 residues. Trimming removed 1 base from V and 0 bases from J, with 13 bases in between. The CDR3 here is CASSLSPGLSNYGYTF. The DNA for the CDR3 is TGCGCCAGCAGCTTGAGTCCGGGACTATCTAACTATGGCTACACCTTC.

The rearrangement uses TRBV12-3 or TRBV12-4 and TRBJ2-7; 8 bases agree with TRBD1. V lost 4 bases and J lost 2; bases outside the gene matches: 7. CDR3 length: 15 residues. The CDR3 DNA reads as TGTGCCAGCAGTTCTCAGGGGGCGCTCGCCTACGAGCAGTACTTC. Amino acid sequence: CASSSQGALAYEQYF.

The chain couples TRBV5-1 to TRBJ2-1; D is unresolved. V was shortened by 0 bases and J by 9 bases, with 10 bases between the two germline ends. Germline CDR1 is SGHRS and CDR2 is YFSETQ. The CDR3 extends over 13 amino acids. CDR3 nucleotide sequence: TGCGCCAGCAGCTTGGCCGTAAGGAGTGAGCAGTTCTTC. As protein: CASSLAVRSEQFF.

This clonotype was observed a few times. This chain uses TRBV29-1 with TRBJ2-1; TRBD1 aligns across 9 bases. The CDR3 extends over 14 amino acids. Germline values: CDR1 SQVTM, CDR2 ANQGSEA. J lost 6 bases, V lost 7 bases, and 10 bases had no gene match. CDR3 sequence: CSGEQGAGVNEQFF. Written as DNA, the CDR3 is TGCAGCGGAGAACAGGGGGCTGGGGTCAATGAGCAGTTCTTC.

The table lists this clonotype with a few counts. This chain joins TRBV9 and TRBJ2-7; tentative D call: TRBD1 (7 bases). The CDR3 has 14 amino acids. Germline CDR1 is SGDLS and CDR2 is YYNGEE. V was clipped by 4 bases and J by 4 bases, with 15 bases between them. CDR3: CASSSGGYSYEQYF. The CDR3 DNA is TGTGCCAGCAGCTCAGGGGGGTACTCGTACGAGCAGTACTTC. Supplemented by reference TRBV9 and TRBJ2-7, the full variable domain reads DSGVTQTPKHLITATGQRVTLRCSPRSGDLSVYWYQQSLDQGLQFLIQYYNGEERAKGNILERFSAQQFPDLHSELNLSSLELGDSALYFCASSSGGYSYEQYFGPGTRLTVT.

The rearrangement links TRBV7-8 to TRBJ2-3, with D possibly TRBD2 on 5 matching bases. Germline CDR1 is SGHVS and CDR2 is FQNEAQ. Between the trimmed V and J ends, which lost 0 bases and 4 bases, there was a span of 8 bases. The CDR3 loop spans 14 amino acids. CDR3 sequence reads: CASSLAWRPDTQYF. As DNA, the CDR3 is TGTGCCAGCAGCTTAGCGTGGAGGCCAGATACGCAGTATTTT.

This clonotype has at least ten counts. The chain joins TRBV29-1 to TRBJ2-7; tentative D call: TRBD1 (6 bases). Germline CDR1 SQVTM, CDR2 ANQGSEA. The CDR3 consists of 13 residues. The V end was cut by 7 bases, the J end by 1 base, with 14 bases between. The CDR3 reads CSAAQGRSYEQYF. The CDR3 nucleotides are TGCAGCGCTGCACAGGGAAGATCCTACGAGCAGTACTTC.

The chain carries TRBV7-2 and TRBJ2-7; unclear D gene. Between the trimmed V and J ends, which lost 2 bases and 6 bases, there was a span of 17 bases. There are 15 residues in the CDR3. Germline-derived CDR1 and CDR2 are SGHTA and FQGNSA. CDR3 DNA sequence: TGTGCCAGCAGCTTAACTTCCGCGAAGGCTGGCGAGCAGTACTTC. Translated, it gives CASSLTSAKAGEQYF.